What follows are 19 T cell receptor beta chains derived from one specimen sequenced in a study of Ad26.COV2.S vaccination and SARS-CoV-2 variants. TCRdb keeps only in-frame clones here, not all; method: immunoSEQ multiplex PCR. The sample includes hundreds of thousands of clones, 85% to 90% of them seen just once. Treatment in this sample: 15 to 20 received Ad26.COV2.S at low or high dose, single or two shots; several received placebo; per-sample allocation not given. Sampling occurred on day 63 after the first vaccine or placebo injection. Specimen: peripheral blood, collected in a trial of Ad26.COV2.S vaccine versus placebo. These receptors were collected from a person aged 18-60 years who received the Ad26.COV2.S COVID-19 vaccine or a placebo.

The chain combines TRBV18 with TRBJ2-1; no firm D call. Germline V lookup: CDR1 KGHSH, CDR2 LQKENI. Between the trimmed V and J ends, which lost 3 bases and 5 bases, there was a span of 8 bases. The CDR3 length is 13 residues. The CDR3 DNA follows: TGTGCCAGCTCACCGACGGTCAACAATGAGCAGTTCTTC. Translating it yields CASSPTVNNEQFF.

The V gene is TRBV10-3, the J gene TRBJ2-5; D is undetermined. There are 14 residues in the CDR3. Looked up from germline, CDR1 is ENHRY and CDR2 is SYGVKD. Trimming removed 4 bases from V and 3 bases from J, with 12 bases in between. In DNA form, the CDR3 reads TGTGCCATCAGTGTAGGGTCTATGGAAGAGACCCAGTACTTC. It translates to CAISVGSMEETQYF.

Here the CDR3 reads CASSYGGLGQETQYF. The CDR3 nucleotides are TGTGCCAGCAGCTACGGGGGGCTGGGGCAAGAGACCCAGTACTTC. The rearrangement uses TRBV5-6 and TRBJ2-5; weak D call: TRBD2 (7 bases). Per germline, CDR1 SGHDT and CDR2 YYEEEE. The CDR3 covers 15 residues. V lost 3 bases and J 2 bases, leaving 14 bases between the germline ends. Based on the CDR3 plus reference TRBV5-6 and TRBJ2-5, the full variable domain is DAGVTQSPTHLIKTRGQQVTLRCSPKSGHDTVSWYQQALGQGPQFIFQYYEEEERQRGNFPDRFSGHQFPNYSSELNVNALLLGDSALYLCASSYGGLGQETQYFGPGTRLLVL.

The CDR3 is CSAGDYTEAFF. DNA of the CDR3: TGCAGTGCCGGGGACTACACTGAAGCTTTCTTT. The rearrangement links TRBV20-1 to TRBJ1-1; the D gene is possibly TRBD1 (5 bases). This CDR3 is built from 11 residues. Germline V gene lookup returns CDR1 DFQATT and CDR2 SNEGSKA (reference sequence). V shed 6 bases and J shed 3 bases, with 8 bases lying between them.

The gene calls are TRBV5-4 and TRBJ1-3, with D perhaps matching TRBD1 (5 bases). Germline values: CDR1 SGHNT, CDR2 YYREEE (reference sequence). CDR3 length: 15 amino acids. V lost 3 bases, J lost 0 bases, and 10 bases lay in between. The CDR3 is CASSSGPSSGNTIYF. The CDR3 nucleotides read TGTGCCAGCAGCTCGGGGCCCAGCTCTGGAAACACCATATATTTT.

This clone was detected once. The rearrangement uses TRBV7-3 and TRBJ2-7, with D perhaps matching TRBD1 (6 bases). V lost 3 bases and J lost 5, with 11 bases in between. The CDR3 contains 13 residues. The germline CDR1 and CDR2 sequences are SGHTA and FQGTGA. CDR3 region: CASSLGTNDEQYF. The CDR3, as DNA: TGTGCCAGCAGCTTGGGGACAAATGACGAGCAGTACTTC.

The V call is TRBV13, the J call TRBJ2-4; D remains unclear. The V gene's germline CDR1 is PRHDT and CDR2 FYEKMQ (reference sequence). The CDR3 is made up of 14 amino acids. Trimming removed 2 bases at V and 0 bases at J, with 5 bases between. The CDR3 is CASSLRLAKNIQYF. The CDR3 DNA follows: TGTGCCAGCAGCTTACGACTAGCCAAAAACATTCAGTACTTC.

This chain links TRBV3-1 (or the pseudogene TRBV3-2) with TRBJ1-2; the match to TRBD1 covers 12 bases. The germline V gene has CDR1 LGHDT and CDR2 YNNKEL (reference sequence). Losses at the gene ends were 4 bases for V and 3 bases for J; bases not matched to a gene: 9. This CDR3 region has 17 residues. The DNA of the CDR3 is TGTGCCAGCAGCCTTCCCGGGGGACAGGGGGCGGACTATGGCTACACCTTC. Translating gives CASSLPGGQGADYGYTF.

Regarding this clone: The sample carries other DNA sequences with the same CDR3. J is TRBJ1-5 and V is TRBV10-3, with 8 bases matching TRBD1. There are 15 residues in the CDR3. Germline assignment: CDR1 ENHRY and CDR2 SYGVKD. After removal of 3 bases from V and 2 bases from J, the junction contained 3 bases not matched to a gene. The CDR3 region has the DNA TGTGCCATCAGTGAAGACAGGGGCGGCAATCAGCCCCAGCATTTT. Amino acid sequence: CAISEDRGGNQPQHF.

CDR3 sequence: CASSPNGQGVGNTIYF. The CDR3 DNA reads as TGTGCCAGCTCACCCAACGGACAGGGGGTTGGAAACACCATATATTTT. The chain combines TRBV18 with TRBJ1-3; 10 bases map to TRBD1. In germline, CDR1 is KGHSH, CDR2 LQKENI. This CDR3 contains 16 residues. Trimming at V came to 3 bases and at J to 3 bases, leaving 5 bases not matched to a gene.

The gene calls are TRBV7-8 and TRBJ2-1, with D maybe TRBD1 (6 bases). Germline-derived CDR1 and CDR2 are SGHVS and FQNEAQ. This CDR3 is 15 amino acids long. Trimming cost V 3 bases and J 6 bases, with 15 bases left between them. CDR3 in DNA: TGTGCCAGCAGCTTGTGGGGAAACAGGGTCAATGAGCAGTTCTTC. As protein: CASSLWGNRVNEQFF.

The CDR3 loop reads CASSVGAGTGTYEQYF. The CDR3 bases are TGTGCCAGCAGCGTAGGGGCCGGGACTGGGACCTACGAGCAGTACTTC. The chain employs TRBV9 and TRBJ2-7, with D perhaps matching TRBD2 (6 bases). The CDR3 is 16 amino acids. V was pared by 0 bases and J by 2 bases, with 15 bases between. Germline V gene lookup returns CDR1 SGDLS and CDR2 YYNGEE.

The chain couples TRBV4-2 to TRBJ2-1; tentatively, D is TRBD2 (6 bases). The CDR3 runs 15 residues. In germline, CDR1 is LGHNA, CDR2 YNFKEQ. The ends were cut back, 5 bases at V and 9 bases at J, with 20 bases in the middle. CDR3 nucleotides: TGTGCCAGCAGCACCCCGGGAGTAGATGCCGGTGAGCAGTTCTTC. Amino acid sequence: CASSTPGVDAGEQFF.

The J gene is TRBJ2-5, the V gene TRBV9; 13 bases are a match to TRBD2. V lost 3 bases to trimming and J lost 0 bases; unmatched junction nucleotides: 11. This CDR3 has 19 residues. Germline CDR1 and CDR2: SGDLS and YYNGEE. In DNA form, the CDR3 reads TGTGCCAGCAGCGCGGAGACTAGCGGGGGGCTACTGTACCAAGAGACCCAGTACTTC. Protein product: CASSAETSGGLLYQETQYF.

The chain carries TRBV5-6 and TRBJ2-5; 9 bases are shared with TRBD2. V lost 4 bases to trimming and J lost 5 bases; unmatched junction nucleotides: 3. Germline CDR1 is SGHDT and CDR2 is YYEEEE. The CDR3 has 13 amino acids. CDR3 DNA: TGTGCCAGCAGCCTAGCGGGGACGGAGACCCAGTACTTC. Protein product: CASSLAGTETQYF. The variable domain in full, with the rest retrieved from reference TRBV5-6 and TRBJ2-5, is DAGVTQSPTHLIKTRGQQVTLRCSPKSGHDTVSWYQQALGQGPQFIFQYYEEEERQRGNFPDRFSGHQFPNYSSELNVNALLLGDSALYLCASSLAGTETQYFGPGTRLLVL.

This chain uses TRBV15 with TRBJ2-7; D unclear. The CDR3 spans 14 residues. Trimming removed 0 bases from V and 2 bases from J, with 8 bases in between. The germline gives CDR1 LNHNV, CDR2 YYDKDF (reference sequence). The CDR3: CATSRDRTAYEQYF. CDR3 sequence (DNA): TGTGCCACCAGCAGAGATAGGACCGCCTACGAGCAGTACTTC.

This chain connects TRBV19 to TRBJ2-5; no reliable D call. The CDR3 loop spans 13 amino acids. The V gene lost 4 bases and the J gene lost 2 bases, with 8 bases spanning the gap. Germline values: CDR1 LNHDA, CDR2 SQIVND (reference sequence). As DNA, the CDR3 is TGTGCCAGTAGTAGCCGGGCTCAAGAGACCCAGTACTTC. This gives the protein CASSSRAQETQYF. Full variable domain (rest looked up from reference TRBV19 and TRBJ2-5): DGGITQSPKYLFRKEGQNVTLSCEQNLNHDAMYWYRQDPGQGLRLIYYSQIVNDFQKGDIAEGYSVSREKKESFPLTVTSAQKNPTAFYLCASSSRAQETQYFGPGTRLLVL.

This rearrangement joins TRBV23-1 to TRBJ1-4, with TRBD1 matching over 11 bases. TRBV23-1 is recorded as an ORF, its role being uncertain. The J segment lost 8 bases and the V segment lost 3 bases, leaving 8 bases of the junction unmatched. The CDR3 sequence is 16 residues long. CDR3 sequence (DNA): TGCGCCAGCAGTCAGCCGGACAGGGGGCTGACGGAAAAACTGTTTTTT. It codes for CASSQPDRGLTEKLFF.

The gene calls are TRBV4-1 and TRBJ2-1; 9 nucleotides align to TRBD1. V was pared by 4 bases and J by 4 bases, with 5 bases of the junction left unmatched. This CDR3 comprises 15 residues. Germline V gene data show CDR1 as MGHRA and CDR2 as YSYEKL. The CDR3 here is CASSPFDRGYNEQFF. In DNA, the CDR3 is TGCGCCAGCAGCCCCTTTGACAGGGGGTACAATGAGCAGTTCTTC.